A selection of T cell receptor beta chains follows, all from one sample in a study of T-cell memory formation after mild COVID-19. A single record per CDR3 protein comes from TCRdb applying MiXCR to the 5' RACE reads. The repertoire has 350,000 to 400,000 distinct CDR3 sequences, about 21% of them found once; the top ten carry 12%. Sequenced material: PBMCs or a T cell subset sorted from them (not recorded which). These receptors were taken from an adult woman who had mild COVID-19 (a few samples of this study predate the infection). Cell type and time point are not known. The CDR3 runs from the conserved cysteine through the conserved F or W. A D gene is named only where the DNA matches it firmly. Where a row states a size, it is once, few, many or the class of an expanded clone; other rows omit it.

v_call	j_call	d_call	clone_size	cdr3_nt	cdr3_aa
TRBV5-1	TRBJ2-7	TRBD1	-	TGCGCCAGCAGCTTGGATGGTATTCCGGGACAGGGGACCTACGAGCAGTACTTC	CASSLDGIPGQGTYEQYF
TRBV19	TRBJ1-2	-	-	TGTGCCAGTATTCGTCCGGGATTGAGCTATGGCTACACCTTC	CASIRPGLSYGYTF
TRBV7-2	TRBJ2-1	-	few	TGTGCCAGCAGCTTAGCGTCCAGATACAATGAGCAGTTCTTC	CASSLASRYNEQFF
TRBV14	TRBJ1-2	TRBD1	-	TGTGCCAGCAGCCAAGATGTGAGACAGGGGTCCTATGGCTACACCTTC	CASSQDVRQGSYGYTF
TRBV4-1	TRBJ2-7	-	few	TGCGCCAGCAGCCAAGATGCCGTATGGGAGATCCACGAGCAGTACTTC	CASSQDAVWEIHEQYF
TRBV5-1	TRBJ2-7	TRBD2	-	TGCGCCAGCAGCTCTAGCGGGAGGGCCCTCAACTACGAGCAGTACTTC	CASSSSGRALNYEQYF
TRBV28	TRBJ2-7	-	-	TGTGCCAGCAGCTCAGTCGCAGGCGAGCAGTACTTC	CASSSVAGEQYF
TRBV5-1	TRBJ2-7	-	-	TGCGCCAGCAGCCCGGAGGACAACGAGCAGTACTTC	CASSPEDNEQYF
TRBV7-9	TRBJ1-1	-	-	TGTGCCAGCAGCTTGATGCAGGAGGGGAACACTGAAGCTTTCTTT	CASSLMQEGNTEAFF
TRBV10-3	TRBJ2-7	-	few	TGTGCCATCAGTCCCAGGGGCTACGAGCAGTACTTC	CAISPRGYEQYF
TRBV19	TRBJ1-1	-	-	TGTGCCACCGGGGAGTCCGCCGACGAAGCTTTCTTT	CATGESADEAFF
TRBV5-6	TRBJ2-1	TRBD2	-	TGTGCCAGCAGCTTTAGAGCGGGAGTAACCTACAATGAGCAGTTCTTC	CASSFRAGVTYNEQFF
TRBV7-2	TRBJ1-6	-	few	TGTGCCAGCAGCCCCCGCGCGGGGCCGGAGTCACCCCTCCACTTT	CASSPRAGPESPLHF
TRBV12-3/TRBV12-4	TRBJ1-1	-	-	TGTGCCACCGGACAGCAACGATCTGAAGCTTTCTTT	CATGQQRSEAFF
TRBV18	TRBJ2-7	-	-	TGTGCCAGCTCACCACCGACCGGGTACTACGAGCAGTACTTC	CASSPPTGYYEQYF
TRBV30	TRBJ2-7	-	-	TGTGCCTGGAGTGATGGACGGAGGGAGCAGTACTTC	CAWSDGRREQYF
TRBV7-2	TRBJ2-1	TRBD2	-	TGTGCCAGCAGGGGTCCGGGCGGGGGTGACCTGTCCTACAATGAGCAGTTCTTC	CASRGPGGGDLSYNEQFF
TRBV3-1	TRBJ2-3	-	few	TGTGCCAGCAGCCAAGGAGCGGCTAGCCAGGACCTCAGTGACACGCAGTATTTT	CASSQGAASQDLSDTQYF
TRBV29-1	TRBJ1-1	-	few	TGCAGCGTTGAAGATGGAGTTGAAGCTTTCTTT	CSVEDGVEAFF
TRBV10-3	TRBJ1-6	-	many	TGTGCCATCAGGCGGGATTCCTATAATTCACCCCTCCACTTT	CAIRRDSYNSPLHF
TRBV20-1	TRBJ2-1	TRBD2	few	TGCAGTGCTAGACCGGGGGGGAGCTCCTACAATGAGCAGTTCTTC	CSARPGGSSYNEQFF
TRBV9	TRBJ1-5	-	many	TGTGCCAGCAGCGTAGGGGGGAGAAGCAATCAGCCCCAGCATTTT	CASSVGGRSNQPQHF
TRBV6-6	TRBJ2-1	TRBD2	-	TGTGCCAGCAGTTACCCGGGACTAGCGGGAGTAGGAGAGCAGTTCTTC	CASSYPGLAGVGEQFF
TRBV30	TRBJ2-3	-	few	TGTGCCTGGAACCCCGGGCCTGGCACAGATACGCAGTATTTT	CAWNPGPGTDTQYF
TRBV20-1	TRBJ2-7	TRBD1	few	TGCAGTGCCGGCCGGGACAGGGGATCCTACGAGCAGTACTTC	CSAGRDRGSYEQYF
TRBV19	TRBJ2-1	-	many	TGTGCCAGTAGGGAGATACACGAGGGCCTGCACAATGAGCAGTTCTTC	CASREIHEGLHNEQFF
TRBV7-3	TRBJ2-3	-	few	TGTGCCAGCAGCTTAGAGGGGCGAACCACAGATACGCAGTATTTT	CASSLEGRTTDTQYF
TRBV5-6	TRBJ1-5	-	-	TGTGCCAGCAGTCCGGGGGTGGGTATTCAGCCCCAGCATTTT	CASSPGVGIQPQHF
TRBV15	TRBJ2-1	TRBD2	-	TGTGCCACCAGCAGAGTCCGGGGACTAGCGGGAGGGGAGCAGTTCTTC	CATSRVRGLAGGEQFF
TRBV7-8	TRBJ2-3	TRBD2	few	TGTGCCAGCAGCTTAGTAAGGCTAGCGGGGGTCACAGATACGCAGTATTTT	CASSLVRLAGVTDTQYF
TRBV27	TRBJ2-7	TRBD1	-	TGTGCCTCTGCGGACGGGACAGCATACTACGAGCAGTACTTC	CASADGTAYYEQYF
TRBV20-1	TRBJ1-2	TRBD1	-	TGCAGTGCTGACAGGGGGCACGGGGATGGCTACACCTTC	CSADRGHGDGYTF
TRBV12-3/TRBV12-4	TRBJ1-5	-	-	TGTGCCAGCAGATGGGGAGATCAGCCCCAGCATTTT	CASRWGDQPQHF
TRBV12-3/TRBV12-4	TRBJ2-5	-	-	TGTGCCAGCAGTCGGTTCCCGGAGACCCAGTACTTC	CASSRFPETQYF
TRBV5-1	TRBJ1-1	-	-	TGCGCCAGCGCCCCTAGGTTTAACACTGAAGCTTTCTTT	CASAPRFNTEAFF
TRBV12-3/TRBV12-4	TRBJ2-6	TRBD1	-	TGTGCCAGCAGTTCCGCCGGGTCCGGGACAGGGGCCTTCAACGTCCTGACTTTC	CASSSAGSGTGAFNVLTF
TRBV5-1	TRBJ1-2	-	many	TGCGCCAGCAACCTCCAGGGAGGGAACTATGGCTACACCTTC	CASNLQGGNYGYTF
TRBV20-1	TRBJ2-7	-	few	TGCAGTGCTAGAAGTCTTTCCTACGAGCAGTACTTC	CSARSLSYEQYF
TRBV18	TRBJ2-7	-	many	TGTGCCAGCTCAGGATCCGGTGGGGTCTCCTACGAGCAGTACTTC	CASSGSGGVSYEQYF
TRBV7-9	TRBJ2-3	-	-	TGTGCCAGCAGCGCCGGGACGGGACGGCTCACAGATACGCAGTATTTT	CASSAGTGRLTDTQYF
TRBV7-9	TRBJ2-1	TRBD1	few	TGTGCCAGCAGCTCGGGACAGGGGGCGAAGTATGAGCAGTTCTTC	CASSSGQGAKYEQFF
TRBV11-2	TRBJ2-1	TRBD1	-	TGTGCCAGCAGCTCAATCAGGGGGCCCCTCCACAATGAGCAGTTCTTC	CASSSIRGPLHNEQFF
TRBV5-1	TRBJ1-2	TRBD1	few	TGCGCCAGCAGCTACCTACAGGGGACGGGGGTCGGCTACACCTTC	CASSYLQGTGVGYTF
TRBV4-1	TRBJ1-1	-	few	TGCGCCAGCAGCCCCTGGTTGGAAGGCACTGAAGCTTTCTTT	CASSPWLEGTEAFF
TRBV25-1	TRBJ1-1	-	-	TGTGCCAGCAGTGTTACAGGGTTGGGGAACACTGAAGCTTTCTTT	CASSVTGLGNTEAFF
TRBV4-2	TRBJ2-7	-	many	TGTGCCAGCAGTAAAGGACATGAGCAGTACTTC	CASSKGHEQYF
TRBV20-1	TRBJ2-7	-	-	TGCAGTGCTCCCCGCGACCATTACGAGCAGTACTTC	CSAPRDHYEQYF
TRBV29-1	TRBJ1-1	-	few	TGCAGCGTTGGGGGGGATGGTGAAGCTTTCTTT	CSVGGDGEAFF